A selection of T cell receptor beta chains follows, all from one sample in a study of T cells in Graves' hyperthyroidism and ophthalmopathy. TCRdb used MiXCR to reprocess the multiplex PCR reads, holding one entry per CDR3 protein. The table includes around 700,000 distinct CDR3 sequences, roughly a third detected once. Sequencing was done on a sample of blood. The receptor source for this set is a middle-aged woman with Graves' hyperthyroidism. The CDR3 runs from the conserved cysteine through the conserved F or W.

J: TRBJ1-5; V: TRBV20-1; CDR3: CSAMGMGQPQHF
J: TRBJ1-6; V: TRBV7-2; CDR3: CASSLDSLPDSPLHF
J: TRBJ2-1; V: TRBV24-1; CDR3: CATSVPSTNEQFF
J: TRBJ2-7; V: TRBV20-1; CDR3: CSARPNPGQGPSYEQYF
J: TRBJ2-5; V: TRBV4-1; CDR3: CASSQVITGAETQYF
J: TRBJ2-3; V: TRBV7-3; CDR3: CASSTVAGMTGSTDTQYF
J: TRBJ1-1; V: TRBV6-4; CDR3: CAGHTGGEAFF
J: TRBJ2-7; V: TRBV19; CDR3: CASSPNTFSNQPQQYF
J: TRBJ1-4; V: TRBV20-1; CDR3: CSVGGINEKLFF
J: TRBJ2-5; V: TRBV6-5; CDR3: CASSSSPGPQETQYF
J: TRBJ2-7; V: TRBV29-1; CDR3: CSSGQVRQYF
J: TRBJ2-6; V: TRBV4-3; CDR3: CASSQERGFGANVLTF
J: TRBJ2-7; V: TRBV4-1; CDR3: CASSQRDTPGYEQYF
J: TRBJ2-7; V: TRBV7-9; CDR3: CASSQRRQGEHEQYF
J: TRBJ1-2; V: TRBV29-1; CDR3: CSVYPGGAGYTF
J: TRBJ2-2; V: TRBV28; CDR3: CASSFPAGFTGELFF
J: TRBJ1-6; V: TRBV7-8; CDR3: CASSLSSGSPLHF
J: TRBJ1-1; V: TRBV12-3/TRBV12-4; CDR3: CASSRKTGMSTEAFF
J: TRBJ1-5; V: TRBV12-3/TRBV12-4; CDR3: CASSNPGLTQHF
J: TRBJ2-7; V: TRBV7-6; CDR3: CASSLDTRVVYEQYF
J: TRBJ2-3; V: TRBV6-1; CDR3: CARSMADTQYF
J: TRBJ2-7; V: TRBV24-1; CDR3: CATSEPGSYEQYF
J: TRBJ1-6; V: TRBV25-1; CDR3: CASSGPERSSYNSPLHF
J: TRBJ1-2; V: TRBV9; CDR3: CASSHRATPYGYTF
J: TRBJ1-2; V: TRBV11-2; CDR3: CASSSHIGRSYTF
J: TRBJ2-7; V: TRBV28; CDR3: CASSLQGRIPYEQYF
J: TRBJ1-2; V: TRBV4-3; CDR3: CASSQDIQGFYGYTF
J: TRBJ1-1; V: TRBV29-1; CDR3: CSVMGAVNTEAFF
J: TRBJ1-6; V: TRBV6-5; CDR3: CASSLWDSDNSPLHF
J: TRBJ2-7; V: TRBV9; CDR3: CASSVDRQGAEYF
J: TRBJ1-5; V: TRBV25-1; CDR3: CASSFLAAGINQPQHF
J: TRBJ2-2; V: TRBV4-2; CDR3: CASSQGTGRNTGELFF
J: TRBJ2-2; V: TRBV10-3; CDR3: CAISEMTGEAGELFF
J: TRBJ2-5; V: TRBV10-1; CDR3: CARTGPKETQYF
J: TRBJ2-7; V: TRBV11-2; CDR3: CASSLTLAGVLYEQYF
J: TRBJ2-5; V: TRBV6-1; CDR3: CASSYWGTGEETQYF
J: TRBJ1-4; V: TRBV4-3; CDR3: CASSQDQEGRTFATNEKLFF
J: TRBJ1-1; V: TRBV7-8; CDR3: CASSLAVTSEAFF
J: TRBJ2-7; V: TRBV20-1; CDR3: CSARLLAGAYEQYF
J: TRBJ2-7; V: TRBV4-3; CDR3: CASSQDWDLGLEQYF
J: TRBJ2-5; V: TRBV20-1; CDR3: CSARDPRGGETQYF
J: TRBJ1-1; V: TRBV12-3/TRBV12-4; CDR3: CASSPNRQGDGEAFF
J: TRBJ2-7; V: TRBV29-1; CDR3: CSVATGRSYEQYF
J: TRBJ1-1; V: TRBV6-5; CDR3: CASTQGQGIGNTEAFF
J: TRBJ2-7; V: TRBV20-1; CDR3: CSARALLAGISYEQYF
J: TRBJ2-5; V: TRBV20-1; CDR3: CSARNPGLAAAPYQETQYF
J: TRBJ1-6; V: TRBV12-3/TRBV12-4; CDR3: CASSSSPRTGGHWSYNSPLHF
J: TRBJ1-1; V: TRBV19; CDR3: CASSLNSGTEAFF
J: TRBJ2-7; V: TRBV2; CDR3: CASSNRGRDYEQYF
J: TRBJ2-7; V: TRBV7-6; CDR3: CASSPGTEISYEQYF
J: TRBJ2-5; V: TRBV10-3; CDR3: CAISEKMEETQYF